A single T cell receptor (beta chain) is shown here with its context. The data were taken from a study of shared clonotypes between healthy human individuals. TCRdb's table, derived via immunoSEQ multiplex PCR, lists solely in-frame clones and lacks some. The data show about 1,500,000 clones, roughly 96% seen once. This sequence was found in a man younger than 40 in good health. Sequenced input: naive CD4+ T cells sorted from blood. Subset of the sample: CD45RA+ positively selected.

This chain's CDR3 is CASSFFSAFGTTLDYGYTF. CDR3 nucleotide sequence: TGTGCCAGCAGTTTCTTCTCCGCTTTCGGTACCACCTTAGACTATGGCTACACCTTC. The chain has TRBV28 and TRBJ1-2; no clear D gene. This CDR3 region has 19 residues. The V gene lost 3 bases and the J gene lost 3 bases, with 26 bases spanning the gap. In germline, CDR1 is MDHEN, CDR2 SYDVKM.